One sample yielded the 28 T cell receptor beta chains listed below, sequenced in a study of cytomegalovirus exposure and HLA in healthy donors. Amplification used 60 Vbeta primers and 13 Jbeta primers. This table comes from immunoSEQ multiplex PCR, and its TCRdb copy is limited to in-frame clones, with some not included. In total, the table holds about 190,000 clones. The material sequenced was PBMCs. These receptors were collected from a woman aged 25 to 39 in good health and CMV-seropositive.

The rearrangement joins TRBV29-1 to TRBJ1-4, with unresolved D. Trimming shortened V by 5 bases and J by 4 bases, and 11 bases separated the two germline ends. The CDR3 length is 13 residues. Germline V gene sequence: CDR1 SQVTM, CDR2 ANQGSEA. CDR3 sequence reads: CSVSSPDNEKLFF. CDR3 DNA sequence: TGCAGCGTTTCGTCCCCAGATAATGAAAAACTGTTTTTT.

V and J are TRBV28 and TRBJ2-1; TRBD1 agrees at 10 bases. The J segment lost 5 bases and the V segment lost 6 bases, leaving 13 bases of the junction unmatched. This CDR3 has 17 amino acids. Germline loops: CDR1 MDHEN, CDR2 SYDVKM. CDR3 sequence: CASRTNPGTGDHNEQFF. As DNA, the CDR3 is TGTGCCAGCAGGACGAACCCCGGGACAGGGGACCACAATGAGCAGTTCTTC.

The chain has TRBV9 and TRBJ2-7; 13 bases are shared with TRBD2. Germline V gene data show CDR1 as SGDLS and CDR2 as YYNGEE. This CDR3 has 18 residues. Trimming cost V 0 bases and J 1 base; bases outside gene matches: 7. CDR3 loop: CASSVGGTSGIGSYEQYF. DNA for the CDR3: TGTGCCAGCAGCGTAGGTGGGACTAGCGGGATCGGGTCCTACGAGCAGTACTTC.

The chain employs TRBV5-5 and TRBJ1-2; TRBD1 aligns across 8 bases. Trimming cost V 3 bases and J 8 bases; bases outside gene matches: 6. Germline lookup yields CDR1 SGHKS and CDR2 YYEKEE (reference sequence). The CDR3 runs to 13 residues. This CDR3 reads CASSSGQASGYTF. The DNA for the CDR3 is TGTGCCAGCAGCTCGGGACAGGCGTCCGGCTACACCTTC.

The chain employs TRBV7-2 and TRBJ2-7; TRBD1 agrees at 10 bases. The CDR3 consists of 15 residues. Germline CDR1 reads SGHTA; CDR2 reads FQGNSA. The junction had 6 bases not matched to a gene; V was cut back by 5 bases and J by 2 bases. The CDR3, as DNA: TGTGCCAGCAGCGCCGGGACAGGGGTCACCTACGAGCAGTACTTC. Translating gives CASSAGTGVTYEQYF.

This chain joins TRBV6-1 and TRBJ2-3; 8 positions agree with TRBD2. The J segment lost 2 bases and the V segment lost 4 bases, leaving 5 bases of the junction unmatched. This CDR3 region has 15 residues. Per the germline V gene, CDR1 is MNHNS and CDR2 is SASEGT. This chain's CDR3 is CASSVSGGLTDTQYF. CDR3 in DNA: TGTGCCAGCAGTGTAAGCGGGGGACTCACAGATACGCAGTATTTT.

This chain links TRBV19 with TRBJ2-3, with TRBD2 matching 9 bases. The CDR3 extends over 14 amino acids. The V gene's germline CDR1 is LNHDA and CDR2 SQIVND (reference sequence). Germline trimming cut 3 bases from V and 11 bases from J; bases unmatched to any gene: 9. The CDR3 nucleotides are TGTGCCAGTAGTATTGCGCTAGCGGGGTGGCGGCAGTATTTT. Translated, it gives CASSIALAGWRQYF.

J is TRBJ1-6 and V is TRBV2; D ambiguous. The germline V gene has CDR1 SNHLY and CDR2 FYNNEI. This CDR3 spans 16 amino acids. Trimming left V 5 bases short and J 6 bases short, with 17 bases between. This CDR3 is CASSTSGENSNSPLHF. The CDR3 coding sequence is TGTGCCAGCAGTACAAGCGGGGAGAACTCTAATTCACCCCTCCACTTT.

The rearrangement uses TRBV27 and TRBJ2-3, with a weak D call TRBD2 (5 bases). V was clipped by 4 bases and J by 3 bases, with 11 bases between them. The CDR3 extends over 14 amino acids. The germline CDR1 and CDR2 sequences are MNHEY and SMNVEV (reference sequence). CDR3 nucleotide sequence: TGTGCCAGCAGTTCTAGCCGATGGACAGATACGCAGTATTTT. Translating it yields CASSSSRWTDTQYF.

The chain joins TRBV7-2 to TRBJ2-5, with 8 bases identical to TRBD1. Germline assignment: CDR1 SGHTA and CDR2 FQGNSA. The CDR3 loop spans 15 amino acids. Trimming removed 2 bases from V and 5 bases from J; junction bases left unmatched: 7. The DNA for the CDR3 is TGTGCCAGCAGCTTACAGGGGGCCGCCAGGGAGACCCAGTACTTC. This gives the protein CASSLQGAARETQYF.

The chain has TRBV19 and TRBJ1-4; D ambiguous. CDR1 and CDR2 from the germline V gene are LNHDA and SQIVND (reference sequence). The CDR3 runs to 15 residues. V lost 3 bases, J lost 3 bases, and 11 bases lay in between. The CDR3 region is CASSIGSTANEKLFF. DNA of the CDR3: TGTGCCAGTAGTATCGGTTCAACGGCTAATGAAAAACTGTTTTTT. Using reference TRBV19 and TRBJ1-4 for the parts outside the CDR3, the full variable domain is DGGITQSPKYLFRKEGQNVTLSCEQNLNHDAMYWYRQDPGQGLRLIYYSQIVNDFQKGDIAEGYSVSREKKESFPLTVTSAQKNPTAFYLCASSIGSTANEKLFFGSGTQLSVL.

The rearrangement links TRBV10-1 to TRBJ2-3; tentative D call: TRBD2 (6 bases). This CDR3 is 15 amino acids long. V lost 2 bases and J 2 bases, leaving 11 bases between the germline ends. CDR1 and CDR2 from the germline V gene are WNHNN and SYGVQD (reference sequence). CDR3 nucleotide sequence: TGCGCCAGCAGTGAGGGACTAACCCACACAGATACGCAGTATTTT. Its protein product is CASSEGLTHTDTQYF.

The J gene is TRBJ1-2, the V gene TRBV27; D possibly corresponds to TRBD1 (5 bases). Germline V gene lookup returns CDR1 MNHEY and CDR2 SMNVEV (reference sequence). The V end was cut by 0 bases, the J end by 9 bases, with 23 bases between. This CDR3 spans 17 amino acids. This CDR3 reads CASSLSLTFDSIGSYTF. CDR3 bases: TGTGCCAGCAGTTTATCTTTGACGTTTGACAGTATAGGGAGCTACACCTTC.

CDR3 sequence reads: CASSLDRPSSYNEQFF. The CDR3 DNA sequence: TGCGCCAGTTCTCTCGACAGGCCCTCCTCCTACAATGAGCAGTTCTTC. The chain couples TRBV4-3 to TRBJ2-1; weak D call: TRBD1 (6 bases). The germline V gene encodes CDR1 LGHNA and CDR2 YSLEER. The CDR3 has 16 residues. V lost 9 bases, J lost 0 bases, and 18 bases lay in between.

The chain combines TRBV25-1 with TRBJ2-7; 10 bases line up with TRBD2. The CDR3 loop spans 14 amino acids. Germline CDR1 reads MGHDK; CDR2 reads SYGVNS. The V and J ends lost 3 bases and 7 bases, in that order; junction bases with no gene match: 6. The CDR3 spells CASSDSLAGVEQYF. The CDR3 DNA reads as TGTGCCAGCAGTGATTCTCTAGCGGGAGTTGAGCAGTACTTC.

The chain has TRBV7-9 and TRBJ2-7, with a possible D match to TRBD2 (7 bases). V lost 8 bases, J lost 2 bases, and 13 bases lay in between. Germline V gene lookup returns CDR1 SEHNR and CDR2 FQNEAQ (reference sequence). The CDR3 sequence is 13 residues long. In nucleotides, the CDR3 is TGTGCCAGCGCAAGGGGGGGCACCTACGAGCAGTACTTC. Amino acid sequence: CASARGGTYEQYF. The full variable domain, completed using reference TRBV7-9 and TRBJ2-7, is DTGVSQNPRHKITKRGQNVTFRCDPISEHNRLYWYRQTLGQGPEFLTYFQNEAQLEKSRLLSDRFSAERPKGSFSTLEIQRTEQGDSAMYLCASARGGTYEQYFGPGTRLTVT.

The chain uses TRBV25-1 and TRBJ2-7; TRBD1 agrees at 9 bases. Unmatched junction bases numbered 5, after V lost 1 base and J lost 4 bases. The germline V gene has CDR1 MGHDK and CDR2 SYGVNS. This CDR3 is 15 amino acids long. CDR3 residues: CASSELQGASYEQYF. The CDR3 region has the DNA TGTGCCAGCAGTGAATTACAGGGGGCGTCGTACGAGCAGTACTTC.

This chain connects TRBV9 to TRBJ2-4, with a tentative D call TRBD1 (5 bases). V lost 0 bases to trimming and J lost 16 bases, with 20 bases between them. This CDR3 comprises 14 residues. CDR1 SGDLS and CDR2 YYNGEE come from the germline V gene. This CDR3 is CASSVAMTASELYF. The CDR3 DNA follows: TGTGCCAGCAGCGTAGCCATGACAGCCTCGGAACTATACTTC.

The chain is built from TRBV30 and TRBJ2-3, with 11 positions matching TRBD2. This CDR3 region has 14 residues. CDR1 is GTSNPN and CDR2 is SVGIG in the germline V gene (reference sequence). V lost 0 bases to trimming and J lost 13 bases; unmatched junction nucleotides: 9. The CDR3 DNA reads TGTGCCTGGAGTGTAAACCTAGCGGGGGGTGCGGAGTATTTT. The encoded protein is CAWSVNLAGGAEYF.

The chain combines TRBV27 with TRBJ1-5; 10 bases align to TRBD1. The trim removed 5 bases at V and 2 bases at J, leaving 3 bases unmatched. This CDR3 region has 15 residues. Germline V gene lookup returns CDR1 MNHEY and CDR2 SMNVEV (reference sequence). CDR3 protein: CASSTGTGGNQPQHF. The DNA of the CDR3 is TGTGCCAGCAGTACCGGGACAGGGGGCAATCAGCCCCAGCATTTT.

Comments on this clone: Other DNA sequences in this sample translate to the same CDR3. The chain recombines TRBV6-5 with TRBJ2-7; possible D gene TRBD1, 6 bases. The germline V and J ends were trimmed by 0 bases and 2 bases, with 8 bases remaining between them. The length of the CDR3 is 14 residues. Germline-derived CDR1 and CDR2 are MNHEY and SVGAGI. CDR3 residues: CASSYSDSTYEQYF. The CDR3 nucleotides are TGTGCCAGCAGTTACTCGGACAGCACCTACGAGCAGTACTTC.

The rearrangement joins TRBV7-2 to TRBJ2-5, with 7 nucleotides matching TRBD1. Germline loops: CDR1 SGHTA, CDR2 FQGNSA. This CDR3 comprises 13 residues. J was trimmed by 5 bases and V by 3 bases; bases with no gene match: 3. As DNA, the CDR3 is TGTGCCAGCAGCTTCGACAGGGAGGAGACCCAGTACTTC. The encoded protein is CASSFDREETQYF.

The chain uses TRBV6-5 and TRBJ1-5; 7 bases match TRBD1. This CDR3 has 14 amino acids. Germline trimming cut 5 bases from V and 5 bases from J; bases unmatched to any gene: 6. Germline V lookup: CDR1 MNHEY, CDR2 SVGAGI. This CDR3 reads CASSPDRRHQPQHF. The DNA of the CDR3 is TGTGCCAGCAGTCCGGACAGGCGGCATCAGCCCCAGCATTTT.

The chain carries TRBV19 and TRBJ1-2; 7 bases fit TRBD1. This CDR3 has 15 amino acids. Trimming cost V 5 bases and J 4 bases; bases outside gene matches: 10. CDR1 is LNHDA and CDR2 is SQIVND in the germline V gene (reference sequence). Written as DNA, the CDR3 is TGTGCCAGTAGTGCCCTGGGACAGCGAACCTATGGCTACACCTTC. Protein product: CASSALGQRTYGYTF.

The J gene is TRBJ1-1, the V gene TRBV7-8, with D possibly being TRBD1 (5 bases). The CDR3 length is 16 residues. Germline values: CDR1 SGHVS, CDR2 FQNEAQ. V lost 5 bases and J 8 bases, leaving 24 bases between the germline ends. The CDR3 region has the DNA TGTGCCAGCAGCCGTCTAAACAGAAATTTACCAGGGGAAGCTTTCTTT. This encodes CASSRLNRNLPGEAFF.

J is TRBJ1-1 and V is TRBV6-5; D gene ambiguous. The germline CDR1 and CDR2 sequences are MNHEY and SVGAGI. The V end lost 6 bases, the J end lost 5 bases, and 7 bases lay between the germline ends. The CDR3 consists of 11 residues. CDR3 sequence: CASRKQTEAFF. The DNA of the CDR3 is TGTGCCAGCAGAAAGCAAACTGAAGCTTTCTTT.

The rearrangement links TRBV29-1 to TRBJ2-5, with D possibly being TRBD2 (6 bases). The J call is uncertain, as TRBJ2-7 better fits the DNA end. Germline V gene data show CDR1 as SQVTM and CDR2 as ANQGSEA. The CDR3 runs to 11 residues. The CDR3 loop reads CSGGTDREQYF. The CDR3 bases are TGCAGCGGCGGGACCGACCGCGAGCAGTACTTC.

This sequence joins TRBV19 and TRBJ1-3, with D hard to call. Per germline, CDR1 LNHDA and CDR2 SQIVND (reference sequence). The CDR3 spans 14 residues. V was cut by 5 bases and J by 0 bases, with 8 bases left in between. The chain's CDR3 is CASSGVLSGNTIYF. CDR3 DNA sequence: TGTGCCAGTAGTGGAGTCCTCTCTGGAAACACCATATATTTT.